This is a list of T cell receptor beta chains from one sample in a study of T cell clonotyping in hematopoietic cell transplantation. The data were produced by immunoSEQ multiplex PCR, yet TCRdb's version contains in-frame clones alone and is incomplete. Of some 76,000 clones in the sample, 90% to 96% are singletons; the top ten hold around 1.7%. Sequences were derived from peripheral blood mononuclear cells, sampled before stem cell transplant. The receptors originated from a woman aged 45-65 years with acute myeloid leukemia. Some clones in this sample may be carry-over from other donors' samples. The CDR3 runs from the conserved cysteine through the conserved F or W. A D gene is named only where the DNA matches it firmly. Clone size, where shown, is once, few, many, or a class for clones that have expanded.

abundance	d_gene	v_gene	j_gene	CDR3aa	CDR3nt
once	-	TRBV10-3	TRBJ1-1	CAISESRERTEAFF	TGTGCCATCAGTGAGTCCAGGGAGAGGACTGAAGCTTTCTTT
-	-	TRBV19	TRBJ1-2	CASKNQRDGSNYGYTF	TGTGCCAGTAAGAACCAAAGAGACGGCTCTAACTATGGCTACACCTTC
-	-	TRBV6-5	TRBJ2-7	CASSLGQHFYEQYF	TGTGCCAGCAGCTTAGGGCAGCACTTCTACGAGCAGTACTTC
once	-	TRBV30	TRBJ1-1	CAWSVGPPAGVFF	TGTGCCTGGAGTGTAGGACCTCCAGCAGGGGTTTTCTTT
-	-	TRBV5-1	TRBJ1-2	CASSQATGSSGRYTF	TGCGCCAGCAGCCAAGCCACAGGGAGTAGTGGTCGCTACACCTTC
-	TRBD1	TRBV7-9	TRBJ1-2	CASSLETGGGYGYTF	TGTGCCAGCAGCTTAGAAACAGGGGGGGGATATGGCTACACCTTC
-	-	TRBV7-8	TRBJ1-4	CASSSGRFFEEKLFF	TGTGCCAGCAGCTCCGGGCGATTTTTTGAGGAAAAACTGTTTTTT
-	TRBD1	TRBV30	TRBJ2-5	CAWSTGQGVQTQYF	TGTGCCTGGAGTACGGGACAGGGGGTACAGACCCAGTACTTC
-	-	TRBV9	TRBJ2-1	CASSAYEVMDEQFF	TGTGCCAGCAGCGCCTATGAGGTTATGGATGAGCAGTTCTTC
-	-	TRBV6-5	TRBJ2-2	CASSYSDSRGTGELFF	TGTGCCAGCAGTTACTCGGATAGCCGGGGCACCGGGGAGCTGTTTTTT
-	-	TRBV5-6	TRBJ2-7	CASSSDGNPTYEQYF	TGTGCCAGCAGCTCCGACGGGAACCCGACCTACGAGCAGTACTTC
once	-	TRBV11-3	TRBJ1-1	CASSLVSRGEAFF	TGTGCCAGCAGCTTAGTGTCGAGGGGTGAAGCTTTCTTT
-	-	TRBV2	TRBJ1-4	CASSEVHLTTNEKLFF	TGTGCCAGCAGTGAAGTACATTTAACAACTAATGAAAAACTGTTTTTT